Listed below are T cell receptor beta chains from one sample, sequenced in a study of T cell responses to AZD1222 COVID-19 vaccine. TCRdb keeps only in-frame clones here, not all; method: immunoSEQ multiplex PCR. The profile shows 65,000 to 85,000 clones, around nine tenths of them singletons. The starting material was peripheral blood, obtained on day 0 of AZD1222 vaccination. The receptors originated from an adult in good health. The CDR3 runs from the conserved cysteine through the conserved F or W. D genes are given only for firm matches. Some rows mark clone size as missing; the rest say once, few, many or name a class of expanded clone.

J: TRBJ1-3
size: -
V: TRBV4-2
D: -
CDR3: CASSQRPSEDTIYF
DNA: TGTGCCAGCAGCCAACGTCCCTCCGAGGACACCATATATTTT

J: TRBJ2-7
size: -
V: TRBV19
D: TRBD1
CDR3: CASSIRAGGTGYYEQYF
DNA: TGTGCCAGTAGTATAAGGGCGGGCGGGACAGGATACTACGAGCAGTACTTC

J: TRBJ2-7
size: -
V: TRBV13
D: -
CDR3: CASSLVGEISYEQYF
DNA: TGTGCCAGCAGCTTAGTGGGAGAAATCTCCTACGAGCAGTACTTC

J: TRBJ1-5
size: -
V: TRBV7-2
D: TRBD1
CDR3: CASSFGGGAGQPQHF
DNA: TGTGCCAGCAGCTTTGGAGGGGGCGCCGGGCAGCCCCAGCATTTT

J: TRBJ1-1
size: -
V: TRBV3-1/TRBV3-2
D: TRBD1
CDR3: CASSQGQHTEAFF
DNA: TGTGCCAGCAGCCAGGGACAGCACACTGAAGCTTTCTTT

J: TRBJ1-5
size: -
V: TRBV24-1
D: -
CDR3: CATSDLSNSTGPNQPQHF
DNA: TGTGCCACCAGTGATTTGTCTAATTCCACAGGGCCGAATCAGCCCCAGCATTTT

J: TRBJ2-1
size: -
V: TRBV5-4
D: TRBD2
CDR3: CASSWGGDADEQFF
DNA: TGTGCCAGCAGCTGGGGGGGTGACGCCGATGAGCAGTTCTTC

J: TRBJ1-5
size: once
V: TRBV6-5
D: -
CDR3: CASRPKDEVAQPQHF
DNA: TGTGCCAGCAGACCAAAGGACGAGGTGGCTCAGCCCCAGCATTTT

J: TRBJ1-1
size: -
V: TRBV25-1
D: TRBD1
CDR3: CASTSTGGSTFF
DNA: TGTGCCAGCACCAGTACAGGGGGCAGTACTTTCTTT

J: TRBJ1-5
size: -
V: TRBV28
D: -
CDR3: CASSLGGVTQSNQPQHF
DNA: TGTGCCAGCAGCCTTGGGGGGGTGACACAAAGCAATCAGCCCCAGCATTTT

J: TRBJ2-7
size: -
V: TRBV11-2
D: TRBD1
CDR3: CASTQPGQAPYEQYF
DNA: TGTGCCAGCACCCAACCGGGACAGGCTCCCTACGAGCAGTACTTC

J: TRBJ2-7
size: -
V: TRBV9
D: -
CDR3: CASSVGSVWPSYEQYF
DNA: TGTGCCAGCAGCGTAGGAAGTGTCTGGCCGTCCTACGAGCAGTACTTC

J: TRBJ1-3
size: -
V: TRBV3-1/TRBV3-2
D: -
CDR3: CASSQGWAISGNTIYF
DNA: TGTGCCAGCAGCCAAGGTTGGGCGATCTCTGGAAACACCATATATTTT

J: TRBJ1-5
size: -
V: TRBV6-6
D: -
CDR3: CASSYGGNQPQHF
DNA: TGTGCCAGCAGTTACGGGGGCAATCAGCCCCAGCATTTT

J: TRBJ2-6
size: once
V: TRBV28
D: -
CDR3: CASSLSGSYGANVLTF
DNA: TGTGCCAGCAGTTTATCCGGATCTTATGGGGCCAACGTCCTGACTTTC

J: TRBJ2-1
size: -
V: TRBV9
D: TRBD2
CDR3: CASSVVAGNEQFF
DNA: TGTGCCAGCAGCGTAGTAGCGGGCAATGAGCAGTTCTTC

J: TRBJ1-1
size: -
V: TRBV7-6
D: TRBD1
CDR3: CASSLGAGGSFTEAFF
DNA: TGTGCCAGCAGCTTAGGGGCAGGGGGGTCGTTCACTGAAGCTTTCTTT

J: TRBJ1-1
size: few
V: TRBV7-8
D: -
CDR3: CASRQEAGGAEAFF
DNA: TGTGCCAGCAGACAGGAAGCGGGGGGAGCTGAAGCTTTCTTT

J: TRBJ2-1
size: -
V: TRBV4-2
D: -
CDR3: CASSQDGTQNNEQFF
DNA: TGTGCCAGCAGCCAAGACGGGACACAAAACAATGAGCAGTTCTTC

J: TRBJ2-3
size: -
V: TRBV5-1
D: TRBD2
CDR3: CASSLAGGPTDTQYF
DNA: TGCGCCAGCAGCTTAGCGGGGGGGCCGACAGATACGCAGTATTTT

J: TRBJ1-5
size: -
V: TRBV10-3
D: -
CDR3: CAISESNDQPQHF
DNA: TGTGCCATCAGTGAGTCGAATGATCAGCCCCAGCATTTT

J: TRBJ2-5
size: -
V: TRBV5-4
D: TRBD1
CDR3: CASSLGQGIQETQYF
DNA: TGTGCCAGCAGCTTGGGACAGGGGATACAAGAGACCCAGTACTTC

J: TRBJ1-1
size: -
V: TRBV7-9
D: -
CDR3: CASSSVTLTQPNTEAFF
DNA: TGTGCCAGCAGCTCCGTTACCTTGACCCAACCGAACACTGAAGCTTTCTTT

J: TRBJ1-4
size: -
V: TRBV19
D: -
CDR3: CASTPGQYEKLFF
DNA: TGTGCCAGTACCCCAGGGCAGTATGAAAAACTGTTTTTT

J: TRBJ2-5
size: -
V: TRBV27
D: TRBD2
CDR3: CASQGEGSGQETQYF
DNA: TGTGCCAGCCAAGGGGAGGGTAGCGGCCAAGAGACCCAGTACTTC

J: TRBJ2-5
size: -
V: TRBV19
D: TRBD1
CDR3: CASSVTGAKTQYF
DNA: TGTGCCAGTAGTGTGACAGGGGCTAAGACCCAGTACTTC

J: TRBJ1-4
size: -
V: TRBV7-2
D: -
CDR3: CASSQGRGWDEKLFF
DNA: TGTGCCAGCAGTCAAGGTCGGGGCTGGGATGAAAAACTGTTTTTT

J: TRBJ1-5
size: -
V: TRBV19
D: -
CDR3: CASSPTRGQPQHF
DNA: TGTGCCAGTAGTCCGACACGGGGGCAGCCCCAGCATTTT

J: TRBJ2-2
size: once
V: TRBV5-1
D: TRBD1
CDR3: CASSFGQGATGELFF
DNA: TGCGCCAGCAGCTTCGGACAGGGGGCAACCGGGGAGCTGTTTTTT

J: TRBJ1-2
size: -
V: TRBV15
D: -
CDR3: CATSRDITYTF
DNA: TGTGCCACCAGCAGAGATATAACGTACACCTTC

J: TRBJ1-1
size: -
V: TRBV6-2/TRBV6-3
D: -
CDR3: CASSYFRETEAFF
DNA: TGTGCCAGCAGTTACTTCCGCGAGACTGAAGCTTTCTTT

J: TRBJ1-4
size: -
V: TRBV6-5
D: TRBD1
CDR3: CASSTGGINEKLFF
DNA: TGTGCCAGCAGCACAGGGGGAATAAATGAAAAACTGTTTTTT

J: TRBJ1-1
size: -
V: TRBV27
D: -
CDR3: CASSLEGGRAFF
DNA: TGTGCCAGCAGTTTAGAGGGGGGTAGAGCTTTCTTT

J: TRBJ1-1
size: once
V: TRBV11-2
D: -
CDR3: CASSLPITGAF
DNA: TGTGCCAGCAGCTTACCGATCACGGGGGCTTTT

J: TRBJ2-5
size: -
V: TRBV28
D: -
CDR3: CASSRRPPQETQYF
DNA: TGTGCCAGCAGCCGTAGACCCCCGCAGGAGACCCAGTACTTC

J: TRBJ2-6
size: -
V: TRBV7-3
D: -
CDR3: CASSSDPSGANVLTF
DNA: TGTGCCAGCAGCTCCGACCCCTCTGGGGCCAACGTCCTGACTTTC

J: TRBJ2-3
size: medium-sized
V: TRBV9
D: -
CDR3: CASSSHQGIDITDTQYF
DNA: TGTGCCAGCAGCTCCCATCAGGGAATAGATATCACAGATACGCAGTATTTT

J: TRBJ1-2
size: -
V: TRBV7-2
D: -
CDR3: CASSPPDRITYGYTF
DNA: TGTGCCAGCAGCCCCCCCGACAGGATAACCTATGGCTACACCTTC

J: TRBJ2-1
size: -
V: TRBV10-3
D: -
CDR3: CAATDYNEQFF
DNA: TGTGCCGCGACAGATTACAATGAGCAGTTCTTC

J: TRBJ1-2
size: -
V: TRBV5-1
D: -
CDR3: CASSLAGGYTF
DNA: TGCGCCAGCAGCTTGGCTGGCGGCTACACCTTC

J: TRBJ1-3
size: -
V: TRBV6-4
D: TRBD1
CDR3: CASSATGGEGNTIYF
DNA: TGTGCCAGCAGTGCTACAGGGGGCGAGGGAAACACCATATATTTT

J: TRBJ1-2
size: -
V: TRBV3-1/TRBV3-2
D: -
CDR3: CASSQDRGYGYTF
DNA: TGTGCCAGCAGCCAAGATCGCGGGTATGGCTACACCTTC